The next 4 T cell receptor beta chains were all read from a single sample in a study of T-cell reconstitution after alpha-beta-depleted transplantation in children. Researchers prepared the TCRbeta library using unique molecular identifiers, the study reports. Each CDR3 protein gets one entry after TCRdb re-called the PCR reads with MiXCR. The data hold around 130,000 distinct CDR3 sequences, with roughly 10% observed a single time. This sample comprised PBMCs, mostly from graft donor cells, obtained 180 days after TCRalphabeta/CD19-depleted stem cell transplant. Source of these receptors: a girl less than two years old who had a stem cell transplant for combined immunodeficiency, so the T cells may come from the graft donor.

This clonotype was seen ten or more times. The chain has TRBV5-8 and TRBJ1-1; TRBD1 matches at 8 bases. V shed 4 bases and J 1 base; nucleotides not matched to a gene: 9. Per the germline V gene, CDR1 is SGHTS and CDR2 is YDEGEE. The CDR3 is made up of 16 amino acids. CDR3 sequence (DNA): TGTGCCAGCAGCCTCGATCGGACAGGGTGGAACACTGAAGCTTTCTTT. Protein sequence: CASSLDRTGWNTEAFF.

This clonotype has only a few counts. The chain uses TRBV29-1 and TRBJ1-2; D gene ambiguous. This CDR3 is built from 16 residues. The V and J ends lost 3 bases and 4 bases respectively, with 21 bases between them. CDR1 SQVTM and CDR2 ANQGSEA come from the germline V gene. Here the CDR3 DNA reads TGCAGCGTTGACAACGGGCCGGCCCTCGCGGGCTATGGCTACACCTTC. Residues: CSVDNGPALAGYGYTF.

The rearrangement joins TRBV20-1 to TRBJ2-7; D is possibly TRBD1 (6 bases). The CDR3 covers 13 residues. The germline V and J ends were trimmed by 3 bases and 3 bases, with 12 bases remaining between them. Germline CDR1 reads DFQATT; CDR2 reads SNEGSKA (reference sequence). The CDR3 sequence is CSASKDRNYEQYF. Written as DNA, the CDR3 is TGCAGTGCTAGCAAGGACAGAAACTACGAGCAGTACTTC.

This clonotype was seen a few times. This chain joins TRBV7-2 and TRBJ2-3; TRBD2 might be the D (5 bases). The CDR3 covers 14 residues. From germline, CDR1 is SGHTA and CDR2 FQGNSA. The V end lost 1 base, the J end lost 4 bases, and 9 bases lay between the germline ends. CDR3 sequence (DNA): TGTGCCAGCAGCTTAGGAGGGTTTTCAGATACGCAGTATTTT. It translates to CASSLGGFSDTQYF. Variable domain in full (rest from reference TRBV7-2 and TRBJ2-3): GAGVSQSPSNKVTEKGKDVELRCDPISGHTALYWYRQSLGQGLEFLIYFQGNSAPDKSGLPSDRFSAERTGGSVSTLTIQRTQQEDSAVYLCASSLGGFSDTQYFGPGTRLTVL.